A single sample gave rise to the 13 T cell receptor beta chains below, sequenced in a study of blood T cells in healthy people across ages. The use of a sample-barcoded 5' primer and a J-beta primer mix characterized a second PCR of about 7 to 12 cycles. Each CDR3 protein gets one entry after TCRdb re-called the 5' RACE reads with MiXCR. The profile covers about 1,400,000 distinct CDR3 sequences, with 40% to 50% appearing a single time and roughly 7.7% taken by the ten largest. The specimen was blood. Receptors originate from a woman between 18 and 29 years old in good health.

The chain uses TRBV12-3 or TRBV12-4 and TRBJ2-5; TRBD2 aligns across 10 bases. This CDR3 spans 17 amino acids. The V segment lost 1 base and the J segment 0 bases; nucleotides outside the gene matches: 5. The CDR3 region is CASSLGASGGNQETQYF. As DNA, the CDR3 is TGTGCCAGCAGTTTAGGGGCTAGCGGGGGTAACCAAGAGACCCAGTACTTC.

In DNA, the CDR3 is TGCAGTGCTAAAGATCACGCGTTAGCTAACTATGGCTACACCTTC. Protein sequence: CSAKDHALANYGYTF. The rearrangement uses TRBV20-1 and TRBJ1-2, with D unresolved. V gave up 4 bases and J gave up 0 bases, with 15 bases separating them. CDR1 and CDR2 (germline): DFQATT, SNEGSKA (reference sequence). The CDR3 has 15 residues.

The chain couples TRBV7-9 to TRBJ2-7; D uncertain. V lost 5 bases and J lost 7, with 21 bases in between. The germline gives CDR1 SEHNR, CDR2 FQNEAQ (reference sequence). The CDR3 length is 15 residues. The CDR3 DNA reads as TGTGCCAGCAGCCCACGGACCGGAATCTACAATGAGCAGTACTTC. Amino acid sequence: CASSPRTGIYNEQYF.

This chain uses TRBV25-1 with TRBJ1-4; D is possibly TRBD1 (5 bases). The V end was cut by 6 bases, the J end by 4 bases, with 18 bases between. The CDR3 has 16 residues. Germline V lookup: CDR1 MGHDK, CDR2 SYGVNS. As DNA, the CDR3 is TGTGCCAGCAGGGAAGCAGGGCGCCCGGGTAATGAAAAACTGTTTTTT. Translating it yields CASREAGRPGNEKLFF.

The DNA for the CDR3 is TGCGCCAGCAGCCAAGATCCCCCCAGGACTAGCGGGGTGAACATTCAGTACTTC. Its protein product is CASSQDPPRTSGVNIQYF. The gene calls are TRBV4-1 and TRBJ2-4; 12 positions agree with TRBD2. The junction had 10 bases not matched to a gene; V was cut back by 0 bases and J by 7 bases. This CDR3 region has 18 residues. Germline assignment: CDR1 MGHRA and CDR2 YSYEKL.

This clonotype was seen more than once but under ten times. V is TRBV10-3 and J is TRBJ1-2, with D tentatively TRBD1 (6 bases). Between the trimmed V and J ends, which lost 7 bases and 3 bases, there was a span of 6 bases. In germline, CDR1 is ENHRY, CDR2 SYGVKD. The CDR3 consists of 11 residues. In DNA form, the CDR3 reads TGTGCCATCACAGGGGACTATGGCTACACCTTC. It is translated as CAITGDYGYTF.

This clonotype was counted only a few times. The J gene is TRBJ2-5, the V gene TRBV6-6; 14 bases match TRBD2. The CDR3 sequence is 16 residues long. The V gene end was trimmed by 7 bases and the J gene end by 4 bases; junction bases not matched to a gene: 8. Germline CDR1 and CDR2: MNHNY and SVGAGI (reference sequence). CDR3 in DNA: TGTGCCAGCACGTCGACTAGCGGGGGGGCCATAGAGACCCAGTACTTC. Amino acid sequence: CASTSTSGGAIETQYF.

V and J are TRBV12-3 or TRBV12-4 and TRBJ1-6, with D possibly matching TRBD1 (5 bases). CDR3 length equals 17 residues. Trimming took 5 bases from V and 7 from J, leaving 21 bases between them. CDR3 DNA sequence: TGTGCCAGCAGTCTCCCGGGGGGGGGTAGATGGAATTCACCCCTCCACTTT. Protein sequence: CASSLPGGGRWNSPLHF.

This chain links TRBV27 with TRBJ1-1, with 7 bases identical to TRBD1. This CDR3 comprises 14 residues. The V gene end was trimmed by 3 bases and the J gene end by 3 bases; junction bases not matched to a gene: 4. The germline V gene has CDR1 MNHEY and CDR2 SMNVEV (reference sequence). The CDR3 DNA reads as TGTGCCAGCAGTTTGACAGGGTCGTACACTGAAGCTTTCTTT. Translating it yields CASSLTGSYTEAFF.

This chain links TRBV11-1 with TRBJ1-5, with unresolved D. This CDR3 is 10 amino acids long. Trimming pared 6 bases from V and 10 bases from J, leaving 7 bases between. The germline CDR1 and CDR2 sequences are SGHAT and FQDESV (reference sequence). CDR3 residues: CASSPGPQHF. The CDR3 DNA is TGTGCCAGCAGTCCGGGTCCCCAGCATTTT.

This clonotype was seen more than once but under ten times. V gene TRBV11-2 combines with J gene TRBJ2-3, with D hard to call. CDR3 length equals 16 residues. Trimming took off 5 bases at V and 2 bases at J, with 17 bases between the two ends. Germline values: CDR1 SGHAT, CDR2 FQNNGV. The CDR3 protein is CASSGMLKGFTDTQYF. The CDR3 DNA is TGTGCCAGCAGCGGGATGCTCAAGGGCTTCACAGATACGCAGTATTTT.

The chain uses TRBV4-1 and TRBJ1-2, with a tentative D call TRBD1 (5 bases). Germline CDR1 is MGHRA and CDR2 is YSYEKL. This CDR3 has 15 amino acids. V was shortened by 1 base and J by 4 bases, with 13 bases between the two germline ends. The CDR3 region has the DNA TGCGCCAGCAGCCAAGTACATCAGGGAACCTATGGCTACACCTTC. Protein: CASSQVHQGTYGYTF.

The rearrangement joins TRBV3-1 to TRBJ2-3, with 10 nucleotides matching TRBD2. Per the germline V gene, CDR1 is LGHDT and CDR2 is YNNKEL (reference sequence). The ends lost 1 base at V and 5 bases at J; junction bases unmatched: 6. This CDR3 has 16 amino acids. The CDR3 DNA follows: TGTGCCAGCAGCCAAGTAGGTTTAGCGGGGGGAGATACGCAGTATTTT. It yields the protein CASSQVGLAGGDTQYF.